This T cell receptor beta chain was found in a study of T cell changes during pregnancy in multiple sclerosis. The CDR3 is 14 amino acids. CDR1 is KGHSH and CDR2 is LQKENI in the germline V gene. Trimming shortened V by 3 bases and J by 9 bases, and 15 bases separated the two germline ends. Assay used: immunoSEQ multiplex PCR; TCRdb lists only in-frame clones, some missing. The profile shows tens of thousands of clones, approximately 94% of them singletons. This TCR was sampled from a female donor with multiple sclerosis, enrolled in a pregnancy study. The chain carries TRBV18 and TRBJ1-3, with unresolved D. The sample consisted of CD4+ T cells from peripheral blood mononuclear cells, taken before pregnancy. The CDR3 reads CASSPTSSDSTIYF. The CDR3 DNA follows: TGTGCCAGCTCACCCACTAGTTCGGATTCCACCATATATTTT.